The 13 T cell receptor beta chains below all came from one sample that was sequenced in a study of T cells in tumors after PD-1 blockade. Sequencing was performed with immunoSEQ multiplex PCR; in TCRdb, only in-frame clones are kept and a portion is missing. The sample consists of 5,000 or so clones, 60% to 75% of them appearing once. Material: tumor tissue, obtained before anti-PD-1 treatment. The receptor source for this set is a human donor with cutaneous squamous cell carcinoma.

A few counts support this clone. J is TRBJ2-3 and V is TRBV5-1; 11 bases align to TRBD2. J lost 5 bases, V lost 3 bases, and 8 bases had no gene match. Per germline, CDR1 SGHRS and CDR2 YFSETQ. CDR3 size: 16 residues. The CDR3, as DNA: TGCGCCAGCAGCTCGGGACTAGCGGAACGGGGAGATACGCAGTATTTT. This gives the protein CASSSGLAERGDTQYF. Using reference TRBV5-1 and TRBJ2-3 for the parts outside the CDR3, the full variable domain is KAGVTQTPRYLIKTRGQQVTLSCSPISGHRSVSWYQQTPGQGLQFLFEYFSETQRNKGNFPGRFSGRQFSNSRSEMNVSTLELGDSALYLCASSSGLAERGDTQYFGPGTRLTVL.

Points on this clone: This sample includes further DNA sequences coding for the same CDR3. The chain recombines TRBV6-1 with TRBJ1-4, with D perhaps TRBD1 (5 bases). The CDR3 is 13 amino acids. Germline V gene data show CDR1 as MNHNS and CDR2 as SASEGT. V lost 2 bases to trimming and J lost 8 bases, with 9 bases between them. The CDR3 DNA sequence: TGTGCCAGCAGTGAACGGGGGAGGGAAAAACTGTTTTTT. It is translated as CASSERGREKLFF.

In its sample, this clone is large. The rearrangement links TRBV12-3 or TRBV12-4 to TRBJ1-5; D not certain. The CDR3 has 12 amino acids. The ends were cut back, 1 base at V and 6 bases at J, with 4 bases in the middle. The chain's CDR3 is CASSLGGQPQHF. DNA for the CDR3: TGTGCCAGCAGTTTAGGGGGTCAGCCCCAGCATTTT.

The V gene is TRBV27, the J gene TRBJ2-7, with a possible D match to TRBD2 (6 bases). This CDR3 is 14 amino acids long. Germline assignment: CDR1 MNHEY and CDR2 SMNVEV (reference sequence). Trimming took off 6 bases at V and 4 bases at J, with 16 bases between the two ends. This CDR3 is CASSIDGGRYEQYF. DNA of the CDR3: TGTGCCAGCAGCATCGACGGGGGTCGGTACGAGCAGTACTTC.

J is TRBJ2-7 and V is TRBV5-1, with TRBD1 as a possible D gene (5 bases). This CDR3 region has 13 residues. V was trimmed by 2 bases and J by 0 bases, leaving 6 bases between them. Germline CDR1 reads SGHRS; CDR2 reads YFSETQ. The DNA for the CDR3 is TGCGCCAGCAGCTTTCAGGGCTCCTACGAGCAGTACTTC. Translating it yields CASSFQGSYEQYF.

The gene calls are TRBV18 and TRBJ1-4; D call uncertain. Germline assignment: CDR1 KGHSH and CDR2 LQKENI. There are 11 residues in the CDR3. The V end lost 3 bases, the J end lost 6 bases, and 2 bases lay between the germline ends. CDR3 sequence reads: CASSPDEKLFF. The CDR3 DNA reads TGTGCCAGCTCACCCGATGAAAAACTGTTTTTT. Complete variable domain (other parts from reference TRBV18 and TRBJ1-4): NAGVMQNPRHLVRRRGQEARLRCSPMKGHSHVYWYRQLPEEGLKFMVYLQKENIIDESGMPKERFSAEFPKEGPSILRIQQVVRGDSAAYFCASSPDEKLFFGSGTQLSVL.

Details on this clone: The same CDR3 is also encoded by other DNA sequences in this sample. This chain joins TRBV5-1 and TRBJ2-7; 7 bases are a match to TRBD2. Per the germline V gene, CDR1 is SGHRS and CDR2 is YFSETQ. The CDR3 has 14 residues. The V and J ends lost 0 bases and 3 bases, in that order; junction bases with no gene match: 3. In DNA form, the CDR3 reads TGCGCCAGCAGCTTGGGTCGGGGGGACTACGAGCAGTACTTC. Its protein product is CASSLGRGDYEQYF.

CDR3 loop: CAISTVGPYEQYF. In DNA, the CDR3 is TGTGCCATCAGTACCGTTGGACCCTACGAGCAGTACTTC. The V call is TRBV10-3, the J call TRBJ2-7; D is undetermined. V was clipped by 5 bases and J by 2 bases, with 10 bases between them. The CDR3 has 13 amino acids. Per the germline V gene, CDR1 is ENHRY and CDR2 is SYGVKD.

This clone is medium-sized (0.01 to 0.1%) in the sample. V gene TRBV2 combines with J gene TRBJ1-2; D remains unclear. The V gene lost 6 bases and the J gene lost 5 bases, with 16 bases spanning the gap. The CDR3 is 14 residues long. Per germline, CDR1 SNHLY and CDR2 FYNNEI. The CDR3 protein is CASSPPEGGYGYTF. Here the CDR3 DNA reads TGTGCCAGCAGCCCTCCGGAGGGCGGGTATGGCTACACCTTC.

This sequence joins TRBV30 and TRBJ1-2, with 7 bases lining up with TRBD1. This CDR3 is built from 14 residues. J lost 7 bases, V lost 2 bases, and 10 bases had no gene match. CDR1 is GTSNPN, CDR2 SVGIG, per germline (reference sequence). CDR3 DNA sequence: TGTGCCTGGAGTACCACCAGGGGGAAAGGTGGCTACACCTTC. Protein: CAWSTTRGKGGYTF.

The genes are TRBV3-1 (or the pseudogene TRBV3-2) and TRBJ2-7; 15 nucleotides agree with TRBD2. The trim removed 7 bases at V and 2 bases at J, leaving 9 bases unmatched. The CDR3 is 17 residues long. Per germline, CDR1 LGHDT and CDR2 YNNKEL (reference sequence). The CDR3 DNA is TGTGCCAGCAAAAGGGGACTAGCGGGGGGCAGGACCTACGAGCAGTACTTC. The encoded protein is CASKRGLAGGRTYEQYF.

The chain recombines TRBV30 with TRBJ1-6; no reliable D call. This CDR3 region has 12 residues. Germline CDR1 reads GTSNPN; CDR2 reads SVGIG (reference sequence). The V gene lost 4 bases and the J gene lost 10 bases, with 11 bases spanning the gap. CDR3 bases: TGTGCCTGGACTAGGGAGAGATCACCCCTCCACTTT. This gives the protein CAWTRERSPLHF.

V usage is TRBV28 and J usage is TRBJ1-5, with 7 bases identical to TRBD1. The CDR3 runs 14 residues. CDR1 MDHEN and CDR2 SYDVKM come from the germline V gene. V was pared by 3 bases and J by 8 bases, with 7 bases of the junction left unmatched. CDR3 in amino acids: CASSFRGGRKPQHF. DNA for the CDR3: TGTGCCAGCAGTTTCAGAGGGGGCAGAAAGCCCCAGCATTTT.